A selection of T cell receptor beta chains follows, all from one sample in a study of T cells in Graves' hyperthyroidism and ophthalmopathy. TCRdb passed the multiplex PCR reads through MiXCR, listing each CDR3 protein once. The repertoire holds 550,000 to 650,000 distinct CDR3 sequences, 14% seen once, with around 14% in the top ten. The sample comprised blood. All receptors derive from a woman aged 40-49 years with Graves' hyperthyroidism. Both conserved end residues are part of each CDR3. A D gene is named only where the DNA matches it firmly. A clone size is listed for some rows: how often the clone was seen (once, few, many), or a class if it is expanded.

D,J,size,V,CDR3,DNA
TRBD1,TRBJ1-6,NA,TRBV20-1,CSARGGTGNASPLHF,TGCAGTGCTAGGGGGGGGACAGGGAACGCTTCACCCCTCCACTTT
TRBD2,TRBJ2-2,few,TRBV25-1,CASSPAGDTGELFF,TGTGCCAGCTCTCCCGCGGGAGACACCGGGGAGCTGTTTTTT
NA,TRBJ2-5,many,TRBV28,CASSASLRETQYF,TGTGCCAGCAGTGCATCCCTGAGAGAGACCCAGTACTTC
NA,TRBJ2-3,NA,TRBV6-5,CASSVLGKGTQYF,TGTGCCAGCAGTGTACTAGGAAAAGGTACGCAGTATTTT
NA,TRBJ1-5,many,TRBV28,CASTLMGIGSNQPQHF,TGTGCCAGCACCCTCATGGGGATAGGGAGCAATCAGCCCCAGCATTTT
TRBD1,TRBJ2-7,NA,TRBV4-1,CASSQGDRDEQYF,TGCGCCAGCAGCCAGGGAGACAGGGACGAGCAGTACTTC
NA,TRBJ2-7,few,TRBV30,CAWSVYGPTPYEQYF,TGTGCCTGGAGTGTATATGGGCCAACCCCCTACGAGCAGTACTTC
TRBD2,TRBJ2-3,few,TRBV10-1,CASSESRLAGGKDMDTQYF,TGCGCCAGCAGTGAGTCGAGACTAGCGGGAGGGAAAGATATGGATACGCAGTATTTT
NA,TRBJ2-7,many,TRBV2,CASSEAAYEQYF,TGTGCCAGCAGTGAAGCAGCCTACGAGCAGTACTTC
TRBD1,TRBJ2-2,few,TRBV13,CASSLGDRGVGELFF,TGTGCCAGCAGCTTAGGAGACAGGGGGGTCGGGGAGCTGTTTTTT
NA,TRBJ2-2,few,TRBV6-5,CASSYGDTGELFF,TGTGCCAGCAGTTACGGGGACACCGGGGAGCTGTTTTTT
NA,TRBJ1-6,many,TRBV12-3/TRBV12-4,CASRHDGQPVGPSPLHF,TGTGCCAGCAGGCACGACGGACAGCCCGTGGGGCCTTCACCCCTCCACTTT
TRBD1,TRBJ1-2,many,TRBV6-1,CASSWTGRDGYTF,TGTGCCAGCAGTTGGACAGGGCGGGATGGCTACACCTTC
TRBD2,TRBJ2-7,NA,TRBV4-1,CASSQDSGSSYEQYF,TGCGCCAGCAGCCAAGATAGCGGGAGCTCCTACGAGCAGTACTTC
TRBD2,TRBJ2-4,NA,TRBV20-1,CSAWRPAGTSGKNIQYF,TGCAGTGCTTGGCGGCCCGCCGGGACTAGCGGCAAAAACATTCAGTACTTC
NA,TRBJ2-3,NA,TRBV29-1,CSVGVASASTDTQYF,TGCAGCGTTGGTGTGGCTAGCGCTAGCACAGATACGCAGTATTTT
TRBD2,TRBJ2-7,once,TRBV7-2,CASSELAAYEQYF,TGTGCCAGCAGCGAACTAGCGGCCTACGAGCAGTACTTC
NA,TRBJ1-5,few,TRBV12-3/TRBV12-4,CASSFGGDGNQPQHF,TGTGCCAGCAGTTTTGGAGGGGATGGGAATCAGCCCCAGCATTTT
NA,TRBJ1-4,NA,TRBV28,CASRPGWVDEKLFF,TGTGCCAGCAGGCCGGGGTGGGTAGATGAAAAACTGTTTTTT
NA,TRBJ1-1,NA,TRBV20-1,CSARDKGRWDTEAFF,TGCAGTGCTAGAGATAAAGGGAGGTGGGACACTGAAGCTTTCTTT
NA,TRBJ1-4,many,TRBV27,CASSSGTRRNEKLFF,TGTGCCAGCAGTTCCGGGACAAGAAGGAATGAAAAACTGTTTTTT
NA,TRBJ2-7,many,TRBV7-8,CASSLDLSGPEQYF,TGTGCCAGCAGCTTAGATTTATCGGGTCCCGAGCAGTACTTC
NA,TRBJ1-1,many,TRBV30,CAWSLGQFNTEAFF,TGTGCCTGGAGCCTAGGACAGTTTAACACTGAAGCTTTCTTT
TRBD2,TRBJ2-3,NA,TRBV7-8,CASSPELAGYGTDTQYF,TGTGCCAGCAGCCCAGAACTAGCGGGATATGGCACAGATACGCAGTATTTT
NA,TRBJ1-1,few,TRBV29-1,CSVGQSMTEAFF,TGCAGCGTTGGACAGTCAATGACTGAAGCTTTCTTT
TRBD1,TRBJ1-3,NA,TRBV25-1,CASTSGQISGNTIYF,TGTGCCAGCACCTCGGGACAGATCTCTGGAAACACCATATATTTT
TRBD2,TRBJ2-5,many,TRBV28,CASSSPGASGSRQETQYF,TGTGCCAGCAGTTCCCCGGGGGCCAGCGGGAGTCGTCAAGAGACCCAGTACTTC
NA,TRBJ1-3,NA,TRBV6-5,CASSYGTFSGNTIYF,TGTGCCAGCAGTTACGGGACATTCTCTGGAAACACCATATATTTT
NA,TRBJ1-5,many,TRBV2,CASSREAGGNQPQHF,TGTGCCAGCAGTCGAGAGGCGGGGGGCAATCAGCCCCAGCATTTT
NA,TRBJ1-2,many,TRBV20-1,CSATGGVVANYGYTF,TGCAGTGCTACCGGGGGAGTCGTAGCTAACTATGGCTACACCTTC
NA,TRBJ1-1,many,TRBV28,CASSLSDREAFF,TGTGCCAGCAGTTTATCCGACAGGGAAGCTTTCTTT
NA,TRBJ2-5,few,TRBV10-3,CAISENREETQYF,TGTGCCATCAGTGAAAACAGGGAGGAGACCCAGTACTTC
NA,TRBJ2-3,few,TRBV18,CASSPRDITDTQYF,TGTGCCAGCTCACCACGTGACATCACAGATACGCAGTATTTT
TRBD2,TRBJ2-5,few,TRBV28,CASSGRLAGGGETQYF,TGTGCCAGCAGTGGACGACTAGCGGGAGGGGGGGAGACCCAGTACTTC
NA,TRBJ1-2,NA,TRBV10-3,CAISGLTKNYGHTF,TGTGCCATCAGTGGCTTGACTAAAAACTATGGCCACACCTTC
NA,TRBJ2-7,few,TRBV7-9,CASSLVSSEQYF,TGTGCCAGCAGCTTAGTTTCTAGCGAGCAGTACTTC
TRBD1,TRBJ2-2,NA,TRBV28,CASSLRAGQGPTGELFF,TGTGCCAGCAGTTTAAGGGCGGGACAGGGGCCCACCGGGGAGCTGTTTTTT
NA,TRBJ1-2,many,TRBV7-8,CASSLVEGGAWDGYTF,TGTGCCAGCAGCTTAGTGGAGGGCGGTGCATGGGATGGCTACACCTTC
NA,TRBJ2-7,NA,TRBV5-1,CASSWGTRGFKQYF,TGCGCCAGCAGCTGGGGGACCCGGGGGTTCAAGCAGTACTTC
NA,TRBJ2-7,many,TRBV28,CASNQADTYEQYF,TGTGCCAGCAACCAGGCAGACACCTACGAGCAGTACTTC
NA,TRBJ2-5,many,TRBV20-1,CSARGTLQETQYF,TGCAGTGCTAGAGGGACACTGCAAGAGACCCAGTACTTC
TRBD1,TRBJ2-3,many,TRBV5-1,CASTRGRQGFTDTQYF,TGCGCCAGCACGAGGGGCCGACAGGGGTTCACAGATACGCAGTATTTT
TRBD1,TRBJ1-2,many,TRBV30,CAWNRLTGHLLNYGYTF,TGTGCCTGGAATAGATTGACAGGGCATCTCCTCAACTATGGCTACACCTTC
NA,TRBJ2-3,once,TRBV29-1,CSVARDKNTDTQYF,TGCAGCGTCGCCCGGGACAAAAACACAGATACGCAGTATTTT
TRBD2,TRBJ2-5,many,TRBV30,CAWSDSGRIGETQYF,TGTGCCTGGAGCGATAGCGGGAGAATCGGGGAGACCCAGTACTTC
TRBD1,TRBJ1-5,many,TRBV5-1,CASSPTGDDSNQPQHF,TGCGCCAGCAGCCCCACAGGGGACGATAGCAATCAGCCCCAGCATTTT
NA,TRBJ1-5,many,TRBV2,CASSVDRGLNQPQHF,TGTGCCAGCAGTGTGGACAGAGGTCTCAATCAGCCCCAGCATTTT
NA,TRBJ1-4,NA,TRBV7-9,CASSLVVQGTSTNEKLFF,TGTGCCAGCAGCTTAGTGGTCCAGGGGACATCAACTAATGAAAAACTGTTTTTT
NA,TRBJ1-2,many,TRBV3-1,CASSLGRGGYTF,TGTGCCAGCAGCCTCGGACGAGGCGGCTACACCTTC